The 18 T cell receptor beta chains presented below share a single source sample, sequenced in a study of shared clonotypes between healthy human individuals. Method: immunoSEQ multiplex PCR; TCRdb's copy keeps in-frame clones and lacks some. The table lists 2,500,000 or so clones, more than 90% of them singletons. Sequenced input: naive CD4+ T cells sorted from blood. This sample's subset: CD45RA+ positively selected. These receptors all come from a man aged 18 to 35 in good health.

The chain has TRBV2 and TRBJ2-7; no firm D call. The V end lost 6 bases, the J end lost 4 bases, and 10 bases lay between the germline ends. Germline CDR1 reads SNHLY; CDR2 reads FYNNEI. The CDR3 totals 12 residues. The CDR3 is CASRMDGYEQYF. The CDR3 DNA reads TGTGCCAGCAGGATGGACGGGTACGAGCAGTACTTC.

The J gene is TRBJ2-5, the V gene TRBV18; D unclear. In germline, CDR1 is KGHSH, CDR2 LQKENI. The CDR3 length is 13 residues. The V end was cut by 4 bases, the J end by 0 bases, with 6 bases between. The CDR3 is CASSQDHQETQYF. The CDR3 DNA follows: TGTGCCAGCTCACAAGACCACCAAGAGACCCAGTACTTC.

The CDR3 protein is CASSLRERTGTGELFF. DNA of the CDR3: TGTGCCAGCAGTTTAAGGGAGAGGACAGGGACCGGGGAGCTGTTTTTT. The chain is built from TRBV27 and TRBJ2-2; 8 nucleotides match TRBD1. The length of the CDR3 is 16 residues. Per the germline V gene, CDR1 is MNHEY and CDR2 is SMNVEV (reference sequence). The V and J ends lost 2 bases and 5 bases, in that order; junction bases with no gene match: 7.

This rearrangement joins TRBV30 to TRBJ1-4; tentatively, D is TRBD1 (6 bases). From germline, CDR1 is GTSNPN and CDR2 SVGIG (reference sequence). The V gene lost 0 bases and the J gene lost 0 bases, with 17 bases spanning the gap. CDR3 size: 18 residues. This CDR3 is CAWSVLLGRTATNEKLFF. In DNA form, the CDR3 reads TGTGCCTGGAGTGTACTTTTGGGCAGGACAGCAACTAATGAAAAACTGTTTTTT.

The CDR3 region has the DNA TGCGCCAGCAGCTTGGCTGTAGCGGGAGGCGCCAGGGAGCAGTTCTTC. This encodes CASSLAVAGGAREQFF. The chain is built from TRBV5-1 and TRBJ2-1; 10 bases are a match to TRBD2. CDR1 and CDR2 from the germline V gene are SGHRS and YFSETQ. With V trimmed by 0 bases and J by 10 bases, 10 bases remained unmatched. This CDR3 is 16 amino acids long.

V is TRBV4-1 and J is TRBJ1-5; D is ambiguous. Germline V gene sequence: CDR1 MGHRA, CDR2 YSYEKL. The CDR3 length is 15 residues. Trimming took off 6 bases at V and 0 bases at J, with 12 bases between the two ends. DNA for the CDR3: TGCGCCAGCAGTCCCGACGGTAATAGCAATCAGCCCCAGCATTTT. This sequence encodes CASSPDGNSNQPQHF.

This chain connects TRBV4-1 to TRBJ1-2; 10 bases match TRBD1. V shed 1 base and J 4 bases; nucleotides not matched to a gene: 6. From germline, CDR1 is MGHRA and CDR2 YSYEKL. This CDR3 spans 16 amino acids. CDR3 protein: CASSQAGQGSLYGYTF. Here the CDR3 DNA reads TGCGCCAGCAGCCAAGCGGGACAGGGGAGTCTCTATGGCTACACCTTC.

V and J are TRBV19 and TRBJ2-2, with D maybe TRBD2 (6 bases). CDR3 size: 15 residues. Per the germline V gene, CDR1 is LNHDA and CDR2 is SQIVND (reference sequence). The V end was cut by 10 bases, the J end by 5 bases, with 20 bases between. Here the CDR3 DNA reads TGTGCCATCGCGGGTTCAGGGAGGCGGACCGGGGAGCTGTTTTTT. Amino acid sequence: CAIAGSGRRTGELFF.

This sequence joins TRBV30 and TRBJ2-7; the D gene is possibly TRBD1 (6 bases). This CDR3 spans 14 amino acids. V lost 0 bases to trimming and J lost 3 bases, with 12 bases between them. From germline, CDR1 is GTSNPN and CDR2 SVGIG (reference sequence). The CDR3 sequence is CAWSVQGNVYEQYF. The CDR3 DNA reads TGTGCCTGGAGTGTCCAGGGGAACGTCTACGAGCAGTACTTC.

This chain connects TRBV6-6 to TRBJ1-6; 7 nucleotides agree with TRBD1. V trimming: 2 bases; J trimming: 3 bases; junction bases outside the gene matches: 1. The CDR3 totals 15 residues. CDR1 and CDR2 from the germline V gene are MNHNY and SVGAGI (reference sequence). This CDR3 is CASSYRDSYNSPLHF. Written as DNA, the CDR3 is TGTGCCAGCAGTTACCGGGACAGCTATAATTCACCCCTCCACTTT.

The chain uses TRBV7-3 and TRBJ2-2; the D is unclear. From germline, CDR1 is SGHTA and CDR2 FQGTGA. The CDR3 spans 13 residues. The V end lost 5 bases, the J end lost 7 bases, and 11 bases lay between the germline ends. CDR3 DNA: TGTGCCAGCAGCCGACTTAGTGGCGGGGAGCTGTTTTTT. Residues: CASSRLSGGELFF.

The chain links TRBV7-9 to TRBJ2-5; weak D call: TRBD2 (6 bases). The CDR3 spans 16 residues. Germline V lookup: CDR1 SEHNR, CDR2 FQNEAQ (reference sequence). V lost 7 bases, J lost 5 bases, and 23 bases lay in between. The CDR3 here is CASTSGAGRGVETQYF. The CDR3 bases are TGTGCCAGCACAAGTGGGGCGGGGAGAGGCGTGGAGACCCAGTACTTC.

This chain links TRBV18 with TRBJ2-4; the match to TRBD1 covers 9 bases. CDR3 size: 15 residues. Germline V lookup: CDR1 KGHSH, CDR2 LQKENI. Losses at the gene ends were 6 bases for V and 5 bases for J; bases not matched to a gene: 8. CDR3 sequence: CASSPDRGGQNIQYF. In nucleotides, the CDR3 is TGTGCCAGCTCCCCAGACAGGGGGGGACAAAACATTCAGTACTTC.

The chain has TRBV9 and TRBJ2-1; TRBD2 matches 10 bases. After removal of 1 base from V and 0 bases from J, the junction contained 16 bases not matched to a gene. The CDR3 runs 21 residues. The germline gives CDR1 SGDLS, CDR2 YYNGEE. The CDR3 sequence: CASSVTTGTSASPGSYNEQFF. Written as DNA, the CDR3 is TGTGCCAGCAGCGTAACGACCGGGACTAGCGCCTCCCCGGGCTCCTACAATGAGCAGTTCTTC.

Concerning this clone: Other DNA variants within this sample encode the same CDR3. V is TRBV6-1 and J is TRBJ1-1, with D possibly TRBD1 on 6 matching bases. Trimming removed 5 bases at V and 4 bases at J, with 8 bases between. The CDR3 totals 12 residues. Germline values: CDR1 MNHNS, CDR2 SASEGT. The CDR3 sequence: CASSRGGTEAFF. DNA of the CDR3: TGTGCCAGCAGTCGAGGGGGCACTGAAGCTTTCTTT.

The chain links TRBV5-1 to TRBJ1-1; TRBD1 matches at 7 bases. V was clipped by 0 bases and J by 1 base; unmatched bases: 3. The CDR3 sequence is 15 residues long. CDR1 SGHRS and CDR2 YFSETQ come from the germline V gene. In DNA, the CDR3 is TGCGCCAGCAGCTTGGACAGGGGATCGAACACTGAAGCTTTCTTT. Protein product: CASSLDRGSNTEAFF.

The chain combines TRBV6-6 with TRBJ2-3; 10 nucleotides line up with TRBD2. The CDR3 totals 14 residues. J was trimmed by 3 bases and V by 8 bases; bases with no gene match: 5. Germline V gives CDR1 MNHNY, CDR2 SVGAGI (reference sequence). CDR3: CASERGGRTDTQYF. The CDR3 nucleotides read TGTGCCAGCGAGCGGGGGGGCCGGACAGATACGCAGTATTTT.

The chain uses TRBV19 and TRBJ2-5; weak D call: TRBD1 (5 bases). The germline V and J ends were trimmed by 5 bases and 2 bases, with 9 bases remaining between them. This CDR3 comprises 13 residues. Germline CDR1 is LNHDA and CDR2 is SQIVND (reference sequence). The CDR3 protein is CASSPQVQETQYF. CDR3 nucleotide sequence: TGTGCCAGTAGTCCACAGGTTCAAGAGACCCAGTACTTC.